Sequencing of this TCR beta chain was carried out in a study of blood T cell repertoires in COVID-19. Looking at the study overall: Both acute and convalescent COVID-19 samples were obtained from the United States, Italy and Spain. PBMCs, B-cell-depleted T cells, or T cells provided the cDNA or gDNA that made up the material.

In the study's own analysis: Amplification of reference gene primers provided the estimated nucleated cell counts. Libraries were prepared by immunoSEQ multiplex PCR; TCRdb keeps only in-frame clonotypes and omits some of them. The V and J calls and clone size come from that table; D and trimming were worked out from the DNA. The table shows about 53,000 clones, with around 86% occurring only once. This CDR3 has 13 amino acids. V lost 4 bases and J lost 8, with 14 bases in between. Germline CDR1 reads SGHTA; CDR2 reads FQGNSA. Sequenced: peripheral blood. The TCR comes from an elderly man with acute or convalescent COVID-19. The V call is TRBV7-2, the J call TRBJ1-2, with TRBD1 as a possible D gene (6 bases). The CDR3 loop is CASSSRGFGGYTF. The DNA for the CDR3 is TGTGCCAGCAGCTCCAGGGGATTCGGCGGCTACACCTTC.